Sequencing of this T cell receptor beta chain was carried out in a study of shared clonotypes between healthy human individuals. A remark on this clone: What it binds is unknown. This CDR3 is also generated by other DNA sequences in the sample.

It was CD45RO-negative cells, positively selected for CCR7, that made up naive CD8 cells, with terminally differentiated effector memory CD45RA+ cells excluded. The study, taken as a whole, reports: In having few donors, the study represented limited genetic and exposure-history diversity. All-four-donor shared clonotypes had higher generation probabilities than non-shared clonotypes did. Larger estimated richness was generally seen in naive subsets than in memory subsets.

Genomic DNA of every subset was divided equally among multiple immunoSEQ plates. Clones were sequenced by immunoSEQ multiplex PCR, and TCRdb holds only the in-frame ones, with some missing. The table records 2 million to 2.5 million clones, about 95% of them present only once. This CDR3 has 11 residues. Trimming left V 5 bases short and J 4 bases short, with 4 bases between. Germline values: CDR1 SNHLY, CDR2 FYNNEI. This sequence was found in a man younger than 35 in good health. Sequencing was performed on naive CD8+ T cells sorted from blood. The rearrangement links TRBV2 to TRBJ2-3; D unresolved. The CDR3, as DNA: TGTGCCAGCAGTCCGCCAGATACGCAGTATTTT. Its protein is CASSPPDTQYF.